What follows is one TCR beta chain and its context. The antigen is unknown. The sample belongs to a study of cytomegalovirus exposure and HLA in healthy donors. About the study: Falling in the Caucasian-associated ancestry cluster were 81% of under 450 genotyped donors. Study results and limitations: According to an earlier analysis, most TCR beta V segments yielded productive rearrangements about 90% or about 30% of the time. Several top significant clusters appeared, in a later analysis, to be linked to common viral pathogens. Reported performance of the classifier showed diagnosis of cytomegalovirus status with high specificity and sensitivity.

The PCR had 60 Vbeta and 13 Jbeta primers. Sequencing was performed with immunoSEQ multiplex PCR; in TCRdb, only in-frame clones are kept and a portion is missing. Of 150,000 to 250,000 clones listed, roughly 85% are singletons. The CDR3 totals 15 residues. Germline loops: CDR1 SGDLS, CDR2 YYNGEE. J gave up 2 bases and V 6 bases, and 7 bases lay outside the gene matches. The sequence was obtained from a woman between 50 and 59 years old in good health and CMV-seronegative. The chain recombines TRBV9 with TRBJ2-2; 7 nucleotides align to TRBD2. Sequencing was performed on PBMCs. The CDR3 here is CASNATSRNTGELFF. CDR3 nucleotide sequence: TGTGCCAGCAACGCGACTAGCCGCAACACCGGGGAGCTGTTTTTT.